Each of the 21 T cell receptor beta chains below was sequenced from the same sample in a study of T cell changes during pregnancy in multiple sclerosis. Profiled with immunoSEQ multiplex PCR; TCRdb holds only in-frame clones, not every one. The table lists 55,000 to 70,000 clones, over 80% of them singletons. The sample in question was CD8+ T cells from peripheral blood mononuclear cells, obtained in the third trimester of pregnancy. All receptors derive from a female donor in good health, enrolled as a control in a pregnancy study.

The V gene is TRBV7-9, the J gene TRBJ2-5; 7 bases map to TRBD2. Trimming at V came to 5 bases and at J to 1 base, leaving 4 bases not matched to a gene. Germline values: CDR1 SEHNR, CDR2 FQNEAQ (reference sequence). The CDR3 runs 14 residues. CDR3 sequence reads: CASSELATQETQYF. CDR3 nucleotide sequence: TGTGCCAGCAGCGAACTAGCGACCCAAGAGACCCAGTACTTC.

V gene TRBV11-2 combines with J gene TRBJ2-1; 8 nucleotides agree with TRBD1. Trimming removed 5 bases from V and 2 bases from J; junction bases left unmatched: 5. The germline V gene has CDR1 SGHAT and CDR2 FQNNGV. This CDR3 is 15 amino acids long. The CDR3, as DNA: TGTGCCAGCAGCACGATACAGGGGGCCTACAATGAGCAGTTCTTC. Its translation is CASSTIQGAYNEQFF.

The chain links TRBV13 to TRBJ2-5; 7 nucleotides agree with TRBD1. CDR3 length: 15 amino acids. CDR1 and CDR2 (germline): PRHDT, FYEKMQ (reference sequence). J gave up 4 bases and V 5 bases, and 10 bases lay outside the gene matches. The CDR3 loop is CASSAVDRVLETQYF. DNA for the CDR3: TGTGCCAGCAGCGCTGTCGACAGGGTTCTAGAGACCCAGTACTTC.

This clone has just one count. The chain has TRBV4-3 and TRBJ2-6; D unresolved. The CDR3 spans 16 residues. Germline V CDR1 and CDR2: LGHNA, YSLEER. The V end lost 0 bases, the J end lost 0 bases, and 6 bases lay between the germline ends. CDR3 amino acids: CASSQDRVSGANVLTF. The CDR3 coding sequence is TGCGCCAGCAGCCAAGATCGGGTCTCTGGGGCCAACGTCCTGACTTTC.

CDR3 sequence reads: CASSQDRSWGVNTEAFF. The CDR3 DNA reads as TGCGCCAGCAGCCAAGATCGTTCATGGGGGGTGAACACTGAAGCTTTCTTT. The chain carries TRBV4-3 and TRBJ1-1, with D possibly matching TRBD1 (5 bases). Trimming took off 0 bases at V and 0 bases at J, with 14 bases between the two ends. The CDR3 consists of 17 residues. Germline lookup yields CDR1 LGHNA and CDR2 YSLEER.

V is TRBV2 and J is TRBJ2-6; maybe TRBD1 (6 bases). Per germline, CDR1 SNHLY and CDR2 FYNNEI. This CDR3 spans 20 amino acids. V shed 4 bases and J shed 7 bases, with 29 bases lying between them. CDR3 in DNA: TGTGCCAGCAGTGCGACCGTGATGAATCTGGGGGCCCTCGTTGCCAACGTCCTGACTTTC. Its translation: CASSATVMNLGALVANVLTF.

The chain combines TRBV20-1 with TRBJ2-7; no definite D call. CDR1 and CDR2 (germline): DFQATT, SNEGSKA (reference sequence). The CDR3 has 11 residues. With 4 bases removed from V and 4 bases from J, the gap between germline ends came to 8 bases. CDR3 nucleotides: TGCAGTGCTATGTTCGGGTACGAGCAGTACTTC. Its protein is CSAMFGYEQYF.

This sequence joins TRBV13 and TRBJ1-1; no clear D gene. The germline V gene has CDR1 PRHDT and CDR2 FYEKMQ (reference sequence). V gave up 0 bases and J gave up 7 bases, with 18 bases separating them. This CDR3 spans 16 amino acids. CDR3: CASSLGLTLPADEAFF. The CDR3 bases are TGTGCCAGCAGCTTAGGTCTAACCTTACCTGCTGATGAAGCTTTCTTT.

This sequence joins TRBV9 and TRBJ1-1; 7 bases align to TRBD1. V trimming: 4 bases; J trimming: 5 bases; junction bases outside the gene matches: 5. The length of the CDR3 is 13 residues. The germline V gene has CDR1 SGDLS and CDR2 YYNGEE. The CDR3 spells CASSPQGGTEAFF. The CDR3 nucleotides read TGTGCCAGCAGCCCCCAGGGGGGAACTGAAGCTTTCTTT.

The CDR3 is CASSWDRASSYNEQFF. CDR3 DNA sequence: TGTGCCAGCAGTTGGGACAGGGCAAGCTCCTACAATGAGCAGTTCTTC. The chain employs TRBV6-5 and TRBJ2-1; 9 bases match TRBD1. Germline lookup yields CDR1 MNHEY and CDR2 SVGAGI. This CDR3 has 16 amino acids. J was trimmed by 0 bases and V by 4 bases; bases with no gene match: 4.

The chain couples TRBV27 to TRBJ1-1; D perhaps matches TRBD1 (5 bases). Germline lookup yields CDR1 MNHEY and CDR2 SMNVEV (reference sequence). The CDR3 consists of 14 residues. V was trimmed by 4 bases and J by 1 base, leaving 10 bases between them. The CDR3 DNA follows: TGTGCCAGCAGTTCGGGGGTATCGAACACTGAAGCTTTCTTT. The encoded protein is CASSSGVSNTEAFF.

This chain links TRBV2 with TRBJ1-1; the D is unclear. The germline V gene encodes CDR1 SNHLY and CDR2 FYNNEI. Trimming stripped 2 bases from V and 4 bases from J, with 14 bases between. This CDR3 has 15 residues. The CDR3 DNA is TGTGCCAGCAGTGAATTGGTAGAACAGTCCACTGAAGCTTTCTTT. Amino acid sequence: CASSELVEQSTEAFF.

The CDR3: CASSAGSEQYF. The CDR3 bases are TGTGCCAGCTCAGCGGGGAGTGAGCAGTACTTC. V and J are TRBV27 and TRBJ2-7, with TRBD2 matching 7 bases. The J segment lost 7 bases and the V segment lost 8 bases, leaving 5 bases of the junction unmatched. The CDR3 consists of 11 residues. Germline CDR1 reads MNHEY; CDR2 reads SMNVEV (reference sequence).

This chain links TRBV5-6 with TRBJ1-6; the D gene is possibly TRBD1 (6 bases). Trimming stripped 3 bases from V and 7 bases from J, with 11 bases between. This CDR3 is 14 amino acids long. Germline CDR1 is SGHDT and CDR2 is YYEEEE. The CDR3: CASSSQGKNSPLHF. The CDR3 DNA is TGTGCCAGCAGCTCACAGGGCAAGAATTCACCCCTCCACTTT.

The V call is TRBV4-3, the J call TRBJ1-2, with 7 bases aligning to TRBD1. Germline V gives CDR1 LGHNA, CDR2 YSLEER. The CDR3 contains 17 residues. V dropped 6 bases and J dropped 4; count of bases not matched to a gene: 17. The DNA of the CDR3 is TGCGCCAGCAGTCCCTCGTTGGGGGGACAGAGCTCCTATGGCTACACCTTC. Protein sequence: CASSPSLGGQSSYGYTF.

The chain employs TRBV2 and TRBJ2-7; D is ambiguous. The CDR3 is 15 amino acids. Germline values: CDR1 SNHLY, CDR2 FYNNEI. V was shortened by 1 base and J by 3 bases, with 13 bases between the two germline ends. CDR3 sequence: CASSEGPLTNYEQYF. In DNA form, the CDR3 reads TGTGCCAGCAGTGAAGGCCCACTAACTAACTACGAGCAGTACTTC.

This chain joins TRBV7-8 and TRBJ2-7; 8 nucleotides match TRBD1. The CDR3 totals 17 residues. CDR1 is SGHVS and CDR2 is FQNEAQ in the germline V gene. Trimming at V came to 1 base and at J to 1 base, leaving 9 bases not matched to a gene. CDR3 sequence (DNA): TGTGCCAGCAGCTTAGGGGTACAGGGGGGAACGTCCTACGAGCAGTACTTC. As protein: CASSLGVQGGTSYEQYF.

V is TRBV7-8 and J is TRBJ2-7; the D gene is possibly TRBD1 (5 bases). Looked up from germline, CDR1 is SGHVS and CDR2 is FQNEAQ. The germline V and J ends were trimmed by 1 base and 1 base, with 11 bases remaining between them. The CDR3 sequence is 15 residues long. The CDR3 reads CASSLVQGPSYEQYF. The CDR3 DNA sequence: TGTGCCAGCAGCTTAGTCCAGGGCCCTTCCTACGAGCAGTACTTC.

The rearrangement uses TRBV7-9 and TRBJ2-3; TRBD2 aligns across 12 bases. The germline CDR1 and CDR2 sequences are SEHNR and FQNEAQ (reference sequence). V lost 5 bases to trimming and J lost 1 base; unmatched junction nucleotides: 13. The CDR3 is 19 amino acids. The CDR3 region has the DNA TGTGCCAGCAGCATATGGACTAGCGGGGCTTCTTGGGGCACAGATACGCAGTATTTT. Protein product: CASSIWTSGASWGTDTQYF.

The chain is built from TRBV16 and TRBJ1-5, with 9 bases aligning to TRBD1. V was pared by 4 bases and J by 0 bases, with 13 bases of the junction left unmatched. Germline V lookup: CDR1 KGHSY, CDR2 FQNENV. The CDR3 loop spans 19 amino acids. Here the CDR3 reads CASSRPQGAGIYSNQPQHF. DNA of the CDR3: TGTGCCAGCAGCCGACCACAGGGGGCGGGGATTTATAGCAATCAGCCCCAGCATTTT.

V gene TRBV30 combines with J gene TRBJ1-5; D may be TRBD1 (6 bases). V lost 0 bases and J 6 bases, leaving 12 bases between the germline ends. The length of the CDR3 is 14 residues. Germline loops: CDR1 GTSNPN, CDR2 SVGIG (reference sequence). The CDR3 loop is CAWSVGQGFQPQHF. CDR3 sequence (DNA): TGTGCCTGGAGTGTAGGGCAGGGGTTTCAGCCCCAGCATTTT.